The 24 T cell receptor beta chains reported below all come from one sample, sequenced in a study of control samples from healthy donors and cancer patients. Libraries were prepared by immunoSEQ multiplex PCR; TCRdb keeps only in-frame clonotypes and omits some of them. The sample records about 120,000 clones, 88% being singletons. The sequenced sample was blood. Receptors were obtained from an older woman in good health.

This clone was seen a single time. The J gene is TRBJ1-3, the V gene TRBV7-2; no clear D gene. The CDR3 spans 14 residues. Germline V gene lookup returns CDR1 SGHTA and CDR2 FQGNSA. V was shortened by 5 bases and J by 0 bases, with 8 bases between the two germline ends. In DNA, the CDR3 is TGTGCCAGCAGCCGGAGTAGCTCTGGAAACACCATATATTTT. The encoded protein is CASSRSSSGNTIYF.

V and J are TRBV6-1 and TRBJ2-7; D ambiguous. The CDR3 covers 17 residues. Trimming left V 3 bases short and J 5 bases short, with 23 bases between. Germline CDR1 MNHNS, CDR2 SASEGT. CDR3 sequence (DNA): TGTGCCAGCAGTGATTGGGCACGGGTCGCTTTTGGAAACGAGCAGTACTTC. The encoded protein is CASSDWARVAFGNEQYF.

The genes are TRBV3-1 (or the pseudogene TRBV3-2) and TRBJ2-3; D perhaps matches TRBD2 (5 bases). The CDR3 sequence is 15 residues long. Per germline, CDR1 LGHDT and CDR2 YNNKEL (reference sequence). V lost 1 base and J lost 3, with 11 bases in between. This CDR3 is CASSQVLAGTDTQYF. The CDR3 nucleotides read TGTGCCAGCAGCCAAGTTCTAGCCGGGACAGATACGCAGTATTTT.

The J gene is TRBJ2-2, the V gene TRBV7-9, with 8 nucleotides matching TRBD1. Looked up from germline, CDR1 is SEHNR and CDR2 is FQNEAQ (reference sequence). V was clipped by 5 bases and J by 6 bases; unmatched bases: 11. The CDR3 loop spans 16 amino acids. The CDR3 DNA sequence: TGTGCCAGCAGCGCCCGGACAGGGTTTGGGCCCGGGGAGCTGTTTTTT. Translating gives CASSARTGFGPGELFF.

This clone came up once. Different DNA sequences within this sample yield the same CDR3. The J gene is TRBJ1-1, the V gene TRBV11-2; the D is unclear. The CDR3 has 13 amino acids. The V and J ends lost 3 bases and 1 base respectively, with 6 bases between them. Germline CDR1 and CDR2: SGHAT and FQNNGV. DNA for the CDR3: TGTGCCAGCAGCTTTTCAGAGAACACTGAAGCTTTCTTT. Translation gives CASSFSENTEAFF. The full variable domain, with the rest looked up from reference TRBV11-2 and TRBJ1-1, is EAGVAQSPRYKIIEKRQSVAFWCNPISGHATLYWYQQILGQGPKLLIQFQNNGVVDDSQLPKDRFSAERLKGVDSTLKIQPAKLEDSAVYLCASSFSENTEAFFGQGTRLTVV.

The chain couples TRBV4-3 to TRBJ2-7; D gene unclear. The germline V and J ends were trimmed by 0 bases and 0 bases, with 15 bases remaining between them. The CDR3 is 17 amino acids. Per the germline V gene, CDR1 is LGHNA and CDR2 is YSLEER. This CDR3 reads CASSQDVSSSSSYEQYF. The CDR3 DNA reads as TGCGCCAGCAGCCAAGACGTGAGTAGCTCTAGCTCCTACGAGCAGTACTTC.

This sequence joins TRBV27 and TRBJ2-1; D not resolved. The germline V gene encodes CDR1 MNHEY and CDR2 SMNVEV (reference sequence). Between the trimmed V and J ends, which lost 2 bases and 2 bases, there was a span of 10 bases. The CDR3 length is 15 residues. DNA for the CDR3: TGTGCCAGCAGTTTACGCCCAGGCACCTACAATGAGCAGTTCTTC. Its translation: CASSLRPGTYNEQFF.

The chain has TRBV19 and TRBJ2-7; TRBD1 aligns across 8 bases. V lost 5 bases, J lost 3 bases, and 3 bases stayed unmatched. Germline assignment: CDR1 LNHDA and CDR2 SQIVND (reference sequence). There are 13 residues in the CDR3. The CDR3: CASSSGQGYEQYF. Here the CDR3 DNA reads TGTGCCAGTAGTTCAGGACAGGGCTACGAGCAGTACTTC.

The chain carries TRBV6-5 and TRBJ1-5; D is unresolved. V lost 7 bases and J 7 bases, leaving 14 bases between the germline ends. The germline gives CDR1 MNHEY, CDR2 SVGAGI. The CDR3 has 13 residues. In DNA form, the CDR3 reads TGTGCCAGCACGCAGAACCGGGGACAGCCCCAGCATTTT. The encoded protein is CASTQNRGQPQHF.

The V call is TRBV4-3, the J call TRBJ1-1; D not resolved. The CDR3 spans 15 residues. Germline values: CDR1 LGHNA, CDR2 YSLEER. V was cut by 3 bases and J by 1 base, with 12 bases left in between. Here the CDR3 DNA reads TGCGCCAGCAGCCAGGAATGGACGGGGAACACTGAAGCTTTCTTT. This sequence encodes CASSQEWTGNTEAFF.

The V call is TRBV4-1, the J call TRBJ2-7; D is possibly TRBD2 (5 bases). This CDR3 is 20 amino acids long. Germline V gene data show CDR1 as MGHRA and CDR2 as YSYEKL. V lost 1 base, J lost 3 bases, and 28 bases lay in between. The CDR3: CASSQARVVAGQGGFYEQYF. CDR3 coding DNA: TGCGCCAGCAGCCAAGCTAGGGTGGTAGCCGGGCAAGGAGGCTTCTACGAGCAGTACTTC.

This sequence joins TRBV7-9 and TRBJ2-2; 7 positions match TRBD1. The CDR3 has 15 residues. J gave up 6 bases and V 6 bases, and 10 bases lay outside the gene matches. Germline CDR1 and CDR2: SEHNR and FQNEAQ (reference sequence). In DNA, the CDR3 is TGTGCCAGCAGAGGCGACAGGGTCTTGGCCGGGGAGCTGTTTTTT. Translated: CASRGDRVLAGELFF.

This clone has a single count. The chain combines TRBV2 with TRBJ1-5; the match to TRBD1 covers 9 bases. The CDR3 has 16 residues. Unmatched junction bases numbered 14, after V lost 5 bases and J lost 9 bases. Germline-derived CDR1 and CDR2 are SNHLY and FYNNEI. CDR3 in DNA: TGTGCCAGCAGTCCTCAAACAGGGGGCGAGGGTCGGCCCCAGCATTTT. It codes for CASSPQTGGEGRPQHF.

V gene TRBV10-3 combines with J gene TRBJ2-7; the D gene is possibly TRBD2 (6 bases). Germline V gene sequence: CDR1 ENHRY, CDR2 SYGVKD. The CDR3 extends over 12 amino acids. With 11 bases removed from V and 2 bases from J, the gap between germline ends came to 13 bases. CDR3 in DNA: TGTGCCGTCGGACGCGGGGCCTACGAGCAGTACTTC. Translation: CAVGRGAYEQYF.

The genes are TRBV12-5 and TRBJ2-3, with a possible D match to TRBD1 (6 bases). Trimming left V 7 bases short and J 4 bases short, with 12 bases between. The germline V gene has CDR1 LGHNT and CDR2 FRNRAP. The CDR3 is made up of 13 amino acids. CDR3 loop: CASALAGADTQYF. In DNA, the CDR3 is TGTGCTAGTGCCTTGGCAGGGGCAGATACGCAGTATTTT.

The chain is built from TRBV19 and TRBJ1-4, with 7 positions matching TRBD1. Germline CDR1 and CDR2: LNHDA and SQIVND (reference sequence). V was pared by 8 bases and J by 7 bases, with 10 bases of the junction left unmatched. This CDR3 spans 14 amino acids. The CDR3 loop is CASATGRVGEKLFF. The DNA of the CDR3 is TGTGCCAGTGCGACAGGGAGGGTTGGTGAAAAACTGTTTTTT.

This chain connects TRBV19 to TRBJ2-1; weak D call: TRBD2 (6 bases). The V and J ends lost 5 bases and 9 bases respectively, with 14 bases between them. CDR1 is LNHDA, CDR2 SQIVND, per germline (reference sequence). The CDR3 is 13 amino acids. This CDR3 is CASSQAVGGEQFF. CDR3 DNA: TGTGCCAGTAGTCAGGCTGTCGGGGGTGAGCAGTTCTTC.

This clone was seen a single time. V gene TRBV1 combines with J gene TRBJ2-7; the table's D gene call, TRBD1, was not cross checked with the DNA. TRBV1 is an annotated pseudogene. The CDR3 is made up of 18 amino acids. The CDR3 loop reads CTSSQDVSGTGGSYEQYF. The CDR3 nucleotides read TGCACCAGCAGCCAAGATGTCTCCGGGACAGGGGGTTCCTACGAGCAGTACTTC.

This clone showed up just once. The chain joins TRBV12-3 or TRBV12-4 to TRBJ1-2; possibly TRBD1 for D (5 bases). V lost 1 base, J lost 5 bases, and 5 bases lay in between. The CDR3 covers 12 residues. CDR3: CASSLGTYGYTF. CDR3 coding DNA: TGTGCCAGCAGTTTAGGGACATATGGCTACACCTTC.

The gene calls are TRBV6-2 or TRBV6-3 and TRBJ1-2; TRBD1 matches 7 bases. The J segment lost 4 bases and the V segment lost 4 bases, leaving 12 bases of the junction unmatched. CDR3 length: 16 residues. Per germline, CDR1 MNHEY and CDR2 SVGEGT. The CDR3 reads CASSSDRESLGYGYTF. In DNA, the CDR3 is TGTGCCAGCAGTTCCGACAGGGAGAGTTTGGGCTATGGCTACACCTTC.

V is TRBV4-1 and J is TRBJ1-5; D is perhaps TRBD1 (5 bases). V lost 4 bases, J lost 4 bases, and 11 bases lay in between. The CDR3 is 14 amino acids. Germline-derived CDR1 and CDR2 are MGHRA and YSYEKL. As DNA, the CDR3 is TGCGCCAGCAGCCCCCGGGACGGGAATCAGCCCCAGCATTTT. It codes for CASSPRDGNQPQHF.

The chain links TRBV7-3 to TRBJ2-7; weak D call: TRBD2 (6 bases). CDR3 length: 14 amino acids. The germline gives CDR1 SGHTA, CDR2 FQGTGA. V gave up 5 bases and J gave up 0 bases, with 11 bases separating them. The CDR3 bases are TGTGCCAGCAGCATGGACGGGAGCTCCTACGAGCAGTACTTC. This encodes CASSMDGSSYEQYF.

The V call is TRBV19, the J call TRBJ2-2, with 7 nucleotides matching TRBD1. Per the germline V gene, CDR1 is LNHDA and CDR2 is SQIVND (reference sequence). The CDR3 is 15 amino acids. The ends lost 5 bases at V and 1 base at J; junction bases unmatched: 4. CDR3 bases: TGTGCCAGTAGTCCCGGGACAGTGAACACCGGGGAGCTGTTTTTT. Its translation: CASSPGTVNTGELFF.

This sequence joins TRBV7-2 and TRBJ2-3; no clear D. CDR3 length equals 14 residues. Germline CDR1 reads SGHTA; CDR2 reads FQGNSA. V lost 1 base to trimming and J lost 5 bases, with 10 bases between them. This CDR3 is CASSLGQYLDTQYF. In DNA, the CDR3 is TGTGCCAGCAGCTTAGGGCAATACCTAGATACGCAGTATTTT.